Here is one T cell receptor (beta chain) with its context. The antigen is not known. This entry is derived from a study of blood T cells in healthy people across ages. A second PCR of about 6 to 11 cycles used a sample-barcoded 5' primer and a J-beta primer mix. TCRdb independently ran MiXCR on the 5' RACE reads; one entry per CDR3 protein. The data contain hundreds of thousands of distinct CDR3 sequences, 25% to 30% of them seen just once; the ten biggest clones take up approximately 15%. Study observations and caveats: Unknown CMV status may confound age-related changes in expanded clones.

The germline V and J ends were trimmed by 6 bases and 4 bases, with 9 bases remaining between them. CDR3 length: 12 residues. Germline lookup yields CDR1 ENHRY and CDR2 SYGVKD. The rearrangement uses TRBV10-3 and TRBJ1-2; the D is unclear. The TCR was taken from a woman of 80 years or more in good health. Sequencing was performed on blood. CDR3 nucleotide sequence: TGTGCCATCAGCGCATCTAGCTATGGCTACACCTTC. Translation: CAISASSYGYTF.